The clone carrying this T cell receptor beta chain was seen many times. What it recognizes is unknown. The record originates from a study of breast tumors, draining lymph nodes, adjacent tissues. TCRdb itself ran the multiplex PCR reads through MiXCR, one entry per CDR3 protein. Of some 100,000 distinct CDR3 sequences in the sample, less than 25% are singletons; the top ten hold 1% to 1.5%. The length of the CDR3 is 13 residues. V shed 5 bases, J shed 8 bases, and the junction held 5 bases outside the gene matches. Per the germline V gene, CDR1 is SGHVS and CDR2 is FQNEAQ. Breast cancer patients provided tissue from their axillary draining lymph nodes. Study findings and constraints: Compared with lymph nodes, tumors were less diverse; compared with nontumor tissue, more.

The rearrangement joins TRBV7-8 to TRBJ2-1, with 8 bases that match TRBD2. This TCR was sampled from a female donor with breast cancer. Some clones in this sample may be carry-over from other donors' samples. Specimen: axillary lymph node tissue. The CDR3 sequence: CASSKLAEDEQFF. CDR3 bases: TGTGCCAGCAGCAAACTAGCGGAGGATGAGCAGTTCTTC. Full variable domain (missing parts from reference TRBV7-8 and TRBJ2-1): GAGVSQSPRYKVAKRGQDVALRCDPISGHVSLFWYQQALGQGPEFLTYFQNEAQLDKSGLPSDRFFAERPEGSVSTLKIQRTQQEDSAVYLCASSKLAEDEQFFGPGTRLTVL.